This T cell receptor beta chain was sequenced during a study of T-cell reconstitution after alpha-beta-depleted transplantation in children. Notes on the study in general: As was reported, about two months after transplant, alpha-beta T cells came from several hundred expanded graft clones. A year post-transplant, T-cell counts and diversity derived mostly from newly produced T cells. Recipient T cells and thymic progenitors that survived gave rise to the high TCRbeta diversity observed at day 60 in some patients.

The TCRbeta library was prepared with unique molecular identifiers. TCRdb analysed the PCR reads with MiXCR anew, one entry per CDR3 protein. Of fewer than 700,000 distinct CDR3 sequences in the sample, 20% to 25% were seen once. A note on this clonotype: The antigen remains undetermined.

The germline V gene has CDR1 MGHDK and CDR2 SYGVNS. The CDR3 sequence is 15 residues long. Trimming cost V 2 bases and J 5 bases, with 13 bases left between them. Material: PBMCs, mostly from graft donor cells, obtained 360 days after TCRalphabeta/CD19-depleted stem cell transplant. The receptor was derived from a boy under two years old who had a stem cell transplant for acute myeloid leukemia, so the T cells may come from the graft donor. The V call is TRBV25-1, the J call TRBJ2-1; TRBD1 is a possible D gene (6 bases). DNA for the CDR3: TGTGCCAGCAGTGAAATAGGACAGTTAAACAATGAGCAGTTCTTC. It yields the protein CASSEIGQLNNEQFF.